The sequence of this TCR beta chain was determined in a study of cytomegalovirus exposure and HLA in healthy donors. Overall study findings and caveats: Analysis was carried out at a later point, and it linked a missense DCLRE1C variant to TCR beta V- and J-gene trimming.

13 Jbeta primers and 60 Vbeta primers were used for the PCR. The assay was immunoSEQ multiplex PCR, and TCRdb's table has in-frame clones only and misses some. The sample has about 110,000 clones; approximately 71% are singletons. Germline CDR1 MNHEY, CDR2 SVGAGI. V lost 6 bases to trimming and J lost 8 bases; unmatched junction nucleotides: 11. CDR3 length equals 14 residues. A word on this clone: Its antigen is unidentified.

The chain employs TRBV6-5 and TRBJ2-3; 7 nucleotides agree with TRBD2. The receptor comes from a woman between 65 and 79 years old in good health and CMV-seropositive. Sequenced sample: PBMCs. In DNA, the CDR3 is TGTGCCAGCAGCATGACTGCCTCGGGGGGTACGCAGTATTTT. Amino acid sequence: CASSMTASGGTQYF.